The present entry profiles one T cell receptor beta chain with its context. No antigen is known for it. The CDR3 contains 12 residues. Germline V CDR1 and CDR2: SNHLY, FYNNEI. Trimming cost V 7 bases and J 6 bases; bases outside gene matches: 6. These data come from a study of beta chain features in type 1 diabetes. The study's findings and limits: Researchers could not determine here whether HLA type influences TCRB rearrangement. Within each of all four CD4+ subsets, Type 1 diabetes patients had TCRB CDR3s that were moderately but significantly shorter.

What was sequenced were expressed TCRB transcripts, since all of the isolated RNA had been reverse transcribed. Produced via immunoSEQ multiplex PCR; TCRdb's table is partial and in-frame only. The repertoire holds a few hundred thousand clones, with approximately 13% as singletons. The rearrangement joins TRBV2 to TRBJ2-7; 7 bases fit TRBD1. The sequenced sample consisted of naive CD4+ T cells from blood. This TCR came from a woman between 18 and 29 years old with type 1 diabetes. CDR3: CASMGRGIEQYF. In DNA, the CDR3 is TGTGCCAGCATGGGCAGGGGGATCGAGCAGTACTTC.